Below are 7 T cell receptor beta chains sequenced from a single sample in a study of shared clonotypes between healthy human individuals. TCRdb's table, derived via immunoSEQ multiplex PCR, lists solely in-frame clones and lacks some. The sample contains 2 million to 3 million clones, under 95% of which appear only once. Sequenced input: naive CD4+ T cells from PBMCs. The subset was: CD45RA+ positively selected. The receptors derive from a young man in good health. Some clones in this sample may be carry-over from other donors' samples.

This chain uses TRBV5-1 with TRBJ1-3, with 9 nucleotides matching TRBD1. CDR3 length equals 16 residues. The V and J ends lost 4 bases and 3 bases, in that order; junction bases with no gene match: 8. Germline V gene lookup returns CDR1 SGHRS and CDR2 YFSETQ. Here the CDR3 reads CASSPQTGGSGNTIYF. The CDR3 DNA is TGCGCCAGCAGCCCACAAACAGGGGGCAGTGGAAACACCATATATTTT.

This rearrangement joins TRBV7-7 to TRBJ2-3, with 7 bases identical to TRBD1. From germline, CDR1 is SSHAT and CDR2 FNYEAQ (reference sequence). CDR3 length: 14 residues. Losses at the gene ends were 3 bases for V and 4 bases for J; bases not matched to a gene: 4. CDR3 residues: CASSLNRGSDTQYF. In DNA, the CDR3 is TGTGCCAGCAGCTTGAACAGGGGTTCAGATACGCAGTATTTT.

The chain has TRBV9 and TRBJ1-3, with 7 bases matching TRBD1. The germline V gene encodes CDR1 SGDLS and CDR2 YYNGEE. V lost 3 bases to trimming and J lost 5 bases; unmatched junction nucleotides: 2. The CDR3 spans 13 residues. The CDR3 is CASSAGQRNTIYF. CDR3 sequence (DNA): TGTGCCAGCAGCGCGGGACAGCGAAACACCATATATTTT.

This chain joins TRBV2 and TRBJ2-3, with 11 bases identical to TRBD2. The CDR3 is 17 residues long. Germline CDR1 and CDR2: SNHLY and FYNNEI. V shed 6 bases, J shed 4 bases, and the junction held 12 bases outside the gene matches. The CDR3 here is CASRPTTSGRHADTQYF. CDR3 sequence (DNA): TGTGCCAGCAGGCCCACTACTAGCGGGAGACACGCAGATACGCAGTATTTT. Supplemented by reference TRBV2 and TRBJ2-3, the full variable domain reads EPEVTQTPSHQVTQMGQEVILRCVPISNHLYFYWYRQILGQKVEFLVSFYNNEISEKSEIFDDQFSVERPDGSNFTLKIRSTKLEDSAMYFCASRPTTSGRHADTQYFGPGTRLTVL.

The chain couples TRBV4-2 to TRBJ2-3; the match to TRBD1 covers 8 bases. The CDR3 sequence is 17 residues long. Germline V CDR1 and CDR2: LGHNA, YNFKEQ. The ends lost 0 bases at V and 1 base at J; junction bases unmatched: 6. In DNA form, the CDR3 reads TGTGCCAGCAGCCAAGAAGCCAGGGGGCTGGGCACAGATACGCAGTATTTT. Protein: CASSQEARGLGTDTQYF.

The J gene is TRBJ2-7, the V gene TRBV14, with 10 bases that match TRBD1. CDR1 and CDR2 from the germline V gene are SGHDN and FVKESK. CDR3 length: 17 amino acids. Unmatched junction bases numbered 10, after V lost 5 bases and J lost 0 bases. CDR3 region: CASSRLPGTGDSYEQYF. In nucleotides, the CDR3 is TGTGCCAGCAGCAGATTACCCGGGACAGGGGACTCCTACGAGCAGTACTTC.

The V call is TRBV25-1, the J call TRBJ1-1; 11 nucleotides match TRBD1. J gave up 7 bases and V 7 bases, and 8 bases lay outside the gene matches. This CDR3 has 14 amino acids. Per germline, CDR1 MGHDK and CDR2 SYGVNS. The CDR3 sequence is CASNQAGTGGEAFF. The CDR3 DNA follows: TGTGCCAGCAACCAAGCCGGGACAGGGGGTGAAGCTTTCTTT.